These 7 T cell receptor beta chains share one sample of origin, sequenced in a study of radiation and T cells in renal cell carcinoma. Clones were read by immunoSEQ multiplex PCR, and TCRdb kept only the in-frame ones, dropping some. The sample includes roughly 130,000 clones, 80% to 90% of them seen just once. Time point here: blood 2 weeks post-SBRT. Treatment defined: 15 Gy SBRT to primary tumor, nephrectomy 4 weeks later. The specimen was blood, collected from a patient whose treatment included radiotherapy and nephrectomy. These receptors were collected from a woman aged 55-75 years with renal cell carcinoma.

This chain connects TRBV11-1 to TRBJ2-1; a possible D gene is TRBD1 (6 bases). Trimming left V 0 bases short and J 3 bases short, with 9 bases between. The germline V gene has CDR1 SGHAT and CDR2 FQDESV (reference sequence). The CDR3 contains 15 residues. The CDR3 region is CASSLAGAGYNEQFF. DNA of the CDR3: TGTGCCAGCAGCTTAGCGGGGGCCGGCTACAATGAGCAGTTCTTC.

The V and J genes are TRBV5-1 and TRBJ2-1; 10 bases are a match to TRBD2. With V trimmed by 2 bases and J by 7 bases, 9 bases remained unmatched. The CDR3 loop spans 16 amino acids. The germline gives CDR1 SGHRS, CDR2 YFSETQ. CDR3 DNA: TGCGCCAGCAGCTTAGGTAGCGGGGGGCCCTTAAATGAGCAGTTCTTC. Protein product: CASSLGSGGPLNEQFF.

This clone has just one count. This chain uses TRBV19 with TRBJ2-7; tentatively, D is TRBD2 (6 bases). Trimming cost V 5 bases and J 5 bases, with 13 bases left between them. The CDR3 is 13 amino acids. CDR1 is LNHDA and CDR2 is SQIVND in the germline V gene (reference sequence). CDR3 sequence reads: CASSWDGRNEQYF. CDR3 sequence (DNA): TGTGCCAGTAGTTGGGACGGGAGAAACGAGCAGTACTTC.

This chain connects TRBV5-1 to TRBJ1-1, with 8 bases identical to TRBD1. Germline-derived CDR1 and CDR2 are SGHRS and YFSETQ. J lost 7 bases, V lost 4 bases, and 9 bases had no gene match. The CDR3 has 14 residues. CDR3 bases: TGCGCCAGCAGCCATTCCGACAGGGGCTTTGAAGCTTTCTTT. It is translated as CASSHSDRGFEAFF.

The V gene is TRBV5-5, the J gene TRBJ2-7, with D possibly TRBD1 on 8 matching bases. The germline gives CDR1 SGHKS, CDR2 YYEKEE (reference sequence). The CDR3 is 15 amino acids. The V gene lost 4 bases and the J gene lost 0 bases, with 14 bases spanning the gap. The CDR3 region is CASSKTGDYSYEQYF. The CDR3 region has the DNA TGTGCCAGCAGCAAGACAGGGGACTACTCCTACGAGCAGTACTTC. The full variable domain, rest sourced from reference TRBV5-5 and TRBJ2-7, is DAGVTQSPTHLIKTRGQQVTLRCSPISGHKSVSWYQQVLGQGPQFIFQYYEKEERGRGNFPDRFSARQFPNYSSELNVNALLLGDSALYLCASSKTGDYSYEQYFGPGTRLTVT.

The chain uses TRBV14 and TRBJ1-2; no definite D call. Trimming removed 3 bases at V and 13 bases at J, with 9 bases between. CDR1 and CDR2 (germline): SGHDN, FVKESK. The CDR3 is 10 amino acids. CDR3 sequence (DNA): TGTGCCAGCAGCCAGGAGGTATCCACCTTC. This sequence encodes CASSQEVSTF.

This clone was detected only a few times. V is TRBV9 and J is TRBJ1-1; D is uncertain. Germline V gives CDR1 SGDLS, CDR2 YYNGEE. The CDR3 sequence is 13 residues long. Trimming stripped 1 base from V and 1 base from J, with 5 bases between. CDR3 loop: CASSVNTNTEAFF. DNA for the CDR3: TGTGCCAGCAGCGTAAATACGAACACTGAAGCTTTCTTT.